A single sample is the source of the 28 T cell receptor beta chains below, sequenced in a study of cytomegalovirus exposure and HLA in healthy donors. 60 Vbeta and 13 Jbeta primers were used in PCR. This table comes from immunoSEQ multiplex PCR, and its TCRdb copy is limited to in-frame clones, with some not included. The sample shows some 120,000 clones, 55% to 75% of them seen only once. The specimen was PBMCs. These receptors came from a young man in good health and CMV-seronegative.

This chain connects TRBV4-2 to TRBJ2-1; 8 bases line up with TRBD2. The CDR3 is 18 amino acids. Germline lookup yields CDR1 LGHNA and CDR2 YNFKEQ. The junction had 14 bases not matched to a gene; V was cut back by 1 base and J by 6 bases. The CDR3 reads CASSQVAGLGVVVNEQFF. The CDR3, as DNA: TGTGCCAGCAGCCAAGTTGCGGGACTAGGTGTCGTAGTCAATGAGCAGTTCTTC.

CDR3 sequence (DNA): TGTGCCAGCAGCCAAGAGGGGGCTAACACTGAAGCTTTCTTT. Translating gives CASSQEGANTEAFF. The chain has TRBV4-2 and TRBJ1-1, with D tentatively TRBD1 (6 bases). Germline assignment: CDR1 LGHNA and CDR2 YNFKEQ. The germline V and J ends were trimmed by 0 bases and 2 bases, with 7 bases remaining between them. The CDR3 runs 14 residues.

The chain combines TRBV29-1 with TRBJ2-3; TRBD1 agrees at 8 bases. The J segment lost 6 bases and the V segment lost 6 bases, leaving 8 bases of the junction unmatched. CDR3 size: 13 residues. CDR1 and CDR2 (germline): SQVTM, ANQGSEA. The CDR3 nucleotides read TGCAGCGTAAGACAGGGGAATGACGATACGCAGTATTTT. As protein: CSVRQGNDDTQYF.

This sequence joins TRBV6-5 and TRBJ1-2; D uncertain. The V gene lost 0 bases and the J gene lost 7 bases, with 12 bases spanning the gap. Germline CDR1 MNHEY, CDR2 SVGAGI. The CDR3 is 14 amino acids. The DNA of the CDR3 is TGTGCCAGCAGTTACTCGATGGGCGCGGGTGGCTACACCTTC. This translates into CASSYSMGAGGYTF.

The CDR3: CASSSSGGATDTQYF. The CDR3 DNA reads as TGTGCCAGCAGTTCTAGCGGGGGGGCGACAGATACGCAGTATTTT. J is TRBJ2-3 and V is TRBV6-6, with 12 bases fitting TRBD2. Trimming took 4 bases from V and 3 from J; bases not matched to a gene: 2. The CDR3 is 15 amino acids. Germline lookup yields CDR1 MNHNY and CDR2 SVGAGI (reference sequence).

Written as DNA, the CDR3 is TGTGCCAGCAGCTTAGAACAATTCTTGGGCTACACCTTC. Translation: CASSLEQFLGYTF. The chain combines TRBV7-2 with TRBJ1-2; D call uncertain. V was shortened by 1 base and J by 8 bases, with 11 bases between the two germline ends. CDR1 and CDR2 from the germline V gene are SGHTA and FQGNSA. The length of the CDR3 is 13 residues.

The chain uses TRBV5-8 and TRBJ2-7, with 8 bases lining up with TRBD1. Germline values: CDR1 SGHTS, CDR2 YDEGEE. J lost 3 bases, V lost 9 bases, and 5 bases had no gene match. This CDR3 is 12 amino acids long. The DNA for the CDR3 is TGTGCCACCGGGACAGGTCTCTACGAGCAGTACTTC. Its protein is CATGTGLYEQYF.

J is TRBJ1-4 and V is TRBV9; D is possibly TRBD1 (5 bases). Trimming took off 1 base at V and 8 bases at J, with 15 bases between the two ends. From germline, CDR1 is SGDLS and CDR2 YYNGEE. CDR3 length: 15 amino acids. This CDR3 is CASSVSAGRNEKLFF. Written as DNA, the CDR3 is TGTGCCAGCAGCGTATCAGCGGGGCGGAACGAAAAACTGTTTTTT.

This rearrangement joins TRBV6-5 to TRBJ2-1, with D possibly being TRBD1 (5 bases). In germline, CDR1 is MNHEY, CDR2 SVGAGI. V lost 0 bases to trimming and J lost 9 bases, with 6 bases between them. The CDR3 has 12 residues. CDR3: CASSYSGAEQFF. CDR3 nucleotide sequence: TGTGCCAGCAGTTACTCAGGGGCTGAGCAGTTCTTC.

This clone was counted between two and nine times. The rearrangement uses TRBV7-9 and TRBJ2-7; TRBD1 matches 7 bases. V lost 0 bases to trimming and J lost 0 bases; unmatched junction nucleotides: 5. The CDR3 consists of 16 residues. CDR1 is SEHNR and CDR2 is FQNEAQ in the germline V gene (reference sequence). The CDR3 sequence is CASSLAPGTASYEQYF. The DNA of the CDR3 is TGTGCCAGCAGCTTAGCCCCCGGGACAGCCTCCTACGAGCAGTACTTC. The whole variable domain, remainder taken from reference TRBV7-9 and TRBJ2-7, is DTGVSQNPRHKITKRGQNVTFRCDPISEHNRLYWYRQTLGQGPEFLTYFQNEAQLEKSRLLSDRFSAERPKGSFSTLEIQRTEQGDSAMYLCASSLAPGTASYEQYFGPGTRLTVT.

This sequence joins TRBV5-1 and TRBJ1-2; a possible D gene is TRBD1 (5 bases). Germline CDR1 and CDR2: SGHRS and YFSETQ. The ends were cut back, 1 base at V and 0 bases at J, with 7 bases in the middle. This CDR3 has 14 residues. CDR3 bases: TGCGCCAGCAGCTTGTACAGGACTAACTATGGCTACACCTTC. This translates into CASSLYRTNYGYTF.

This rearrangement joins TRBV9 to TRBJ2-3; 11 nucleotides align to TRBD2. After removal of 0 bases from V and 2 bases from J, the junction contained 2 bases not matched to a gene. The CDR3 has 16 residues. Germline assignment: CDR1 SGDLS and CDR2 YYNGEE. The CDR3 DNA reads as TGTGCCAGCAGCGTAGGTAGCGGGGGGGCCACAGATACGCAGTATTTT. This codes for CASSVGSGGATDTQYF.

This clone was detected once. The V call is TRBV7-3, the J call TRBJ1-1; D uncertain. Germline-derived CDR1 and CDR2 are SGHTA and FQGTGA. This CDR3 region has 13 residues. V gave up 3 bases and J gave up 2 bases, with 7 bases separating them. The CDR3 reads CASSFQYNTEAFF. CDR3 bases: TGTGCCAGCAGCTTTCAGTATAACACTGAAGCTTTCTTT. The whole variable domain, filled in from reference TRBV7-3 and TRBJ1-1, reads GAGVSQTPSNKVTEKGKYVELRCDPISGHTALYWYRQSLGQGPEFLIYFQGTGAADDSGLPNDRFFAVRPEGSVSTLKIQRTERGDSAVYLCASSFQYNTEAFFGQGTRLTVV.

This clone has only one observation. The CDR3 protein is CASRASGGAGYEQYF. The CDR3, as DNA: TGTGCCAGCAGGGCTAGCGGGGGGGCCGGCTACGAGCAGTACTTC. The chain uses TRBV2 and TRBJ2-7; 12 positions agree with TRBD2. With V trimmed by 6 bases and J by 3 bases, 6 bases remained unmatched. CDR1 is SNHLY and CDR2 is FYNNEI in the germline V gene. This CDR3 region has 15 residues.

The count of this clone is one. V and J are TRBV7-9 and TRBJ2-5, with TRBD2 identical over 7 bases. This CDR3 is 14 amino acids long. Germline values: CDR1 SEHNR, CDR2 FQNEAQ (reference sequence). The junction had 14 bases not matched to a gene; V was cut back by 5 bases and J by 11 bases. The CDR3 coding sequence is TGTGCCAGCAGCCAAGGGAGGGGATCACCGGTGCAGTACTTC. It yields the protein CASSQGRGSPVQYF.

This clone showed up just once. The chain has TRBV27 and TRBJ2-7, with 8 bases lining up with TRBD2. CDR1 is MNHEY, CDR2 SMNVEV, per germline (reference sequence). This CDR3 contains 15 residues. With V trimmed by 3 bases and J by 1 base, 5 bases remained unmatched. The CDR3 sequence: CASSFSGARSYEQYF. CDR3 coding DNA: TGTGCCAGCAGTTTTAGCGGGGCAAGATCCTACGAGCAGTACTTC.

This clone was recorded only once. This chain connects TRBV5-1 to TRBJ2-1; 11 bases agree with TRBD2. Unmatched junction bases numbered 11, after V lost 3 bases and J lost 12 bases. This CDR3 region has 15 residues. The germline V gene encodes CDR1 SGHRS and CDR2 YFSETQ. This chain's CDR3 is CASSSYSGGAIGQFF. DNA for the CDR3: TGCGCCAGCAGCTCATATAGCGGGGGGGCCATTGGGCAGTTCTTC.

This chain uses TRBV28 with TRBJ2-2; D perhaps matches TRBD1 (5 bases). Germline V gene lookup returns CDR1 MDHEN and CDR2 SYDVKM. The CDR3 has 13 amino acids. V shed 5 bases and J shed 4 bases, with 8 bases lying between them. DNA for the CDR3: TGTGCCAGCAGTATCAGGGTCACCGGGGAGCTGTTTTTT. It translates to CASSIRVTGELFF.

V gene TRBV19 combines with J gene TRBJ1-5; the D gene is possibly TRBD1 (5 bases). V was shortened by 0 bases and J by 7 bases, with 13 bases between the two germline ends. The CDR3 extends over 15 amino acids. Per germline, CDR1 LNHDA and CDR2 SQIVND (reference sequence). The CDR3 nucleotides are TGTGCCAGTAGTATAGATCGGGCAGGGTACCAGCCCCAGCATTTT. As protein: CASSIDRAGYQPQHF.

The chain uses TRBV19 and TRBJ1-6, with D possibly TRBD1 on 6 matching bases. The CDR3 contains 16 residues. Trimming took 5 bases from V and 10 from J, leaving 21 bases between them. Germline CDR1 LNHDA, CDR2 SQIVND (reference sequence). The CDR3 reads CASSRPSGGNRSPLHF. The DNA of the CDR3 is TGTGCCAGTAGTCGTCCGTCGGGGGGCAATCGATCACCCCTCCACTTT.

This clone showed up many times. The chain combines TRBV6-6 with TRBJ1-1, with 7 bases matching TRBD1. The CDR3 covers 12 residues. The trim removed 5 bases at V and 10 bases at J, leaving 7 bases unmatched. CDR1 is MNHNY and CDR2 is SVGAGI in the germline V gene (reference sequence). CDR3 DNA sequence: TGTGCCAGCAGTGACGGGACAGTTGGAGCTTTCTTT. Translating gives CASSDGTVGAFF.

The V call is TRBV10-3, the J call TRBJ2-3; D perhaps matches TRBD1 (5 bases). Germline V gene lookup returns CDR1 ENHRY and CDR2 SYGVKD. The CDR3 covers 15 residues. V was pared by 6 bases and J by 0 bases, with 13 bases between. The CDR3 DNA sequence: TGTGCCATCAGCCGACAGACGACTAGCACAGATACGCAGTATTTT. Translation: CAISRQTTSTDTQYF.

The chain joins TRBV19 to TRBJ1-1; D is ambiguous. Germline CDR1 reads LNHDA; CDR2 reads SQIVND (reference sequence). CDR3 length: 14 residues. Trimming pared 7 bases from V and 7 bases from J, leaving 19 bases between. The CDR3 DNA follows: TGTGCCAGTAAGAACGCCGGGAGCTCCTATGAAGCTTTCTTT. The encoded protein is CASKNAGSSYEAFF.

The table lists this clone with a few counts. The J gene is TRBJ1-1, the V gene TRBV5-5, with 8 nucleotides matching TRBD1. The CDR3 spans 13 residues. V shed 4 bases, J shed 11 bases, and the junction held 10 bases outside the gene matches. Germline assignment: CDR1 SGHKS and CDR2 YYEKEE (reference sequence). The DNA for the CDR3 is TGTGCCAGCAGCCCGGGGACAGGCTTTCGGGCTTTCTTT. Amino acids: CASSPGTGFRAFF.

The CDR3 protein is CASSIKGQPYEQYF. The DNA for the CDR3 is TGTGCCAGTAGTATTAAGGGACAGCCCTACGAGCAGTACTTC. The chain combines TRBV19 with TRBJ2-7, with TRBD1 identical over 7 bases. Losses at the gene ends were 3 bases for V and 2 bases for J; bases not matched to a gene: 4. Germline CDR1 is LNHDA and CDR2 is SQIVND (reference sequence). This CDR3 spans 14 amino acids.

In its sample, this clone was seen once. The chain is built from TRBV5-7 and TRBJ2-5, with TRBD1 matching over 7 bases. TRBV5-7 is identified as an open reading frame with a role that is uncertain. V lost 2 bases and J lost 2; bases outside the gene matches: 9. The CDR3 length is 16 residues. CDR3: CASSLPDRVGQETQYF. CDR3 DNA: TGTGCCAGCAGCTTACCCGACAGGGTTGGGCAAGAGACCCAGTACTTC.

The V and J genes are TRBV10-3 and TRBJ1-2; 7 bases map to TRBD1. V dropped 6 bases and J dropped 0; count of bases not matched to a gene: 4. The CDR3 has 14 amino acids. Germline V gives CDR1 ENHRY, CDR2 SYGVKD. For the CDR3, the DNA is TGTGCCATCAGGGGGACAGTAGCTAACTATGGCTACACCTTC. It is translated as CAIRGTVANYGYTF.

V usage is TRBV7-9 and J usage is TRBJ1-1; D not certain. CDR3 length equals 14 residues. Germline lookup yields CDR1 SEHNR and CDR2 FQNEAQ (reference sequence). Trimming took off 3 bases at V and 1 base at J, with 9 bases between the two ends. CDR3 residues: CASSFNPSNTEAFF. The CDR3 region has the DNA TGTGCCAGCAGCTTTAATCCCTCGAACACTGAAGCTTTCTTT.